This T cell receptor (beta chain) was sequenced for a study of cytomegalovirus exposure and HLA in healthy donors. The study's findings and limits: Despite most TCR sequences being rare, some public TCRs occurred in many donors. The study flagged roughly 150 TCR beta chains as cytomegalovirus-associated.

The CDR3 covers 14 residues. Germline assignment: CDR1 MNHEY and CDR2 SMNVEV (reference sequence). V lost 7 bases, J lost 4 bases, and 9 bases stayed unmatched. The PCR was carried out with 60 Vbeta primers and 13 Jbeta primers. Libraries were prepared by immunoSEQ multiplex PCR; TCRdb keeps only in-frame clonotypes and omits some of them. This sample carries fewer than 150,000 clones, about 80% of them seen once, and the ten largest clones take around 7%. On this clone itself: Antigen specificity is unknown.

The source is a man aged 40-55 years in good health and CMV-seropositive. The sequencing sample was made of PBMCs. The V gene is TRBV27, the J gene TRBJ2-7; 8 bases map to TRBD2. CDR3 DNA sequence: TGTGCCAGCACTCGAGCGGGAGATTGGTACGAGCAGTACTTC. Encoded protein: CASTRAGDWYEQYF.